One and the same sample provided the 15 T cell receptor beta chains below, sequenced in a study of T-cell memory formation after mild COVID-19. TCRdb reprocessed the 5' RACE reads via MiXCR and lists one record per CDR3 protein. The table shows approximately 150,000 distinct CDR3 sequences, with roughly 14% occurring only once. The sample consisted of PBMCs or a T cell subset sorted from them (not recorded which). The source of these receptors is an adult woman who had mild COVID-19 (a few samples of this study predate the infection). Cell type and time point are not known.

This clonotype was counted a few times. The chain has TRBV18 and TRBJ2-7; no firm D call. The V and J ends lost 3 bases and 0 bases respectively, with 12 bases between them. Germline loops: CDR1 KGHSH, CDR2 LQKENI. The CDR3 sequence is 15 residues long. The chain's CDR3 is CASSPPAGRSYEQYF. The CDR3 nucleotides read TGTGCCAGCTCACCCCCGGCCGGACGCTCCTACGAGCAGTACTTC. Together with reference TRBV18 and TRBJ2-7, the CDR3 gives the full variable domain: NAGVMQNPRHLVRRRGQEARLRCSPMKGHSHVYWYRQLPEEGLKFMVYLQKENIIDESGMPKERFSAEFPKEGPSILRIQQVVRGDSAAYFCASSPPAGRSYEQYFGPGTRLTVT.

The chain recombines TRBV7-6 with TRBJ2-1, with TRBD2 matching over 12 bases. Germline lookup yields CDR1 SGHVS and CDR2 FNYEAQ. The junction had 2 bases not matched to a gene; V was cut back by 1 base and J by 7 bases. The CDR3 runs to 15 residues. Written as DNA, the CDR3 is TGTGCCAGCAGCTTAGGGACTAGCGGGGCTAATGAGCAGTTCTTC. This sequence encodes CASSLGTSGANEQFF.

This clonotype appeared many times. The chain joins TRBV2 to TRBJ2-7, with 7 bases lining up with TRBD1. CDR3 length: 15 residues. The V gene end was trimmed by 2 bases and the J gene end by 3 bases; junction bases not matched to a gene: 7. Germline V gene lookup returns CDR1 SNHLY and CDR2 FYNNEI. The CDR3 sequence: CASSEYQGVVYEQYF. CDR3 sequence (DNA): TGTGCCAGCAGTGAATATCAGGGGGTAGTCTACGAGCAGTACTTC. Full variable domain (missing parts from reference TRBV2 and TRBJ2-7): EPEVTQTPSHQVTQMGQEVILRCVPISNHLYFYWYRQILGQKVEFLVSFYNNEISEKSEIFDDQFSVERPDGSNFTLKIRSTKLEDSAMYFCASSEYQGVVYEQYFGPGTRLTVT.

This clonotype has a handful of counts. This sequence joins TRBV7-2 and TRBJ1-1; tentatively, D is TRBD1 (5 bases). V lost 4 bases, J lost 3 bases, and 12 bases lay in between. Germline values: CDR1 SGHTA, CDR2 FQGNSA. The CDR3 totals 14 residues. The CDR3 nucleotides read TGTGCCAGCAGCTCTTCCCCAGGGTACACTGAAGCTTTCTTT. Translated: CASSSSPGYTEAFF.

The sample holds a few counts of this clonotype. The chain couples TRBV19 to TRBJ2-7; 7 nucleotides agree with TRBD1. Germline V CDR1 and CDR2: LNHDA, SQIVND (reference sequence). V dropped 3 bases and J dropped 5; count of bases not matched to a gene: 10. This CDR3 has 15 amino acids. CDR3 in amino acids: CASSIGQVPYHEQYF. In nucleotides, the CDR3 is TGTGCCAGTAGTATCGGACAGGTCCCCTACCACGAGCAGTACTTC.

The chain links TRBV7-3 to TRBJ2-1; D gene unclear. The CDR3 runs to 14 residues. Germline values: CDR1 SGHTA, CDR2 FQGTGA. Trimming cost V 2 bases and J 5 bases, with 10 bases left between them. CDR3 residues: CASSLSIRDNEQFF. CDR3 nucleotide sequence: TGTGCCAGCAGCTTATCCATCAGAGACAATGAGCAGTTCTTC.

This clonotype was seen a few times. The CDR3 region is CATSRVGTSSTDTQYF. The DNA for the CDR3 is TGTGCCACCAGCAGAGTCGGGACCTCCAGCACAGATACGCAGTATTTT. The V and J genes are TRBV15 and TRBJ2-3, with D possibly being TRBD1 or TRBD2 (5 bases each). CDR3 length: 16 amino acids. V was shortened by 1 base and J by 0 bases, with 11 bases between the two germline ends. The germline V gene has CDR1 LNHNV and CDR2 YYDKDF (reference sequence).

This clonotype was seen a few times. V is TRBV24-1 and J is TRBJ2-6; no firm D call. CDR1 and CDR2 (germline): KGHDR, SFDVKD. This CDR3 spans 12 amino acids. The V end lost 4 bases, the J end lost 4 bases, and 1 base lay between the germline ends. For the CDR3, the DNA is TGTGCCACCAGTGAGGGGGCCAACGTCCTGACTTTC. This gives the protein CATSEGANVLTF.

V usage is TRBV7-2 and J usage is TRBJ2-2, with TRBD1 matching over 8 bases. Germline CDR1 and CDR2: SGHTA and FQGNSA. This CDR3 has 17 residues. J was trimmed by 1 base and V by 3 bases; bases with no gene match: 7. CDR3 residues: CASSFGRDRRNTGELFF. DNA of the CDR3: TGTGCCAGCAGCTTCGGCCGGGACAGGCGGAACACCGGGGAGCTGTTTTTT.

The chain combines TRBV21-1 with TRBJ2-7; the table names TRBD2, a call not compared with the DNA. TRBV21-1 is annotated as a pseudogene. This CDR3 comprises 15 residues. CDR3 DNA: TGTGCCAGCACCCCAACTAGCGGGCGATCCTACGAGCAGTACTTC. Amino acid sequence: CASTPTSGRSYEQYF.

CDR3 DNA: TGTGCCAGCAGTACCTCCTCTAGCGGGGATCTTGGGGGGGAGCTGTTTTTT. It yields the protein CASSTSSSGDLGGELFF. The chain carries TRBV9 and TRBJ2-2, with 9 bases identical to TRBD2. Germline V gene lookup returns CDR1 SGDLS and CDR2 YYNGEE. The V and J ends lost 5 bases and 8 bases, in that order; junction bases with no gene match: 16. The CDR3 sequence is 17 residues long.

The chain couples TRBV29-1 to TRBJ2-5; 7 positions match TRBD2. Germline V lookup: CDR1 SQVTM, CDR2 ANQGSEA. The CDR3 covers 15 residues. The junction had 12 bases not matched to a gene; V was cut back by 5 bases and J by 3 bases. The CDR3 sequence is CSVLSTGGREETQYF. In DNA, the CDR3 is TGCAGCGTTCTCTCGACGGGTGGGAGGGAAGAGACCCAGTACTTC.

V is TRBV5-1 and J is TRBJ2-1; 10 bases align to TRBD2. V lost 0 bases and J lost 8; bases outside the gene matches: 8. This CDR3 spans 16 amino acids. Germline V gene lookup returns CDR1 SGHRS and CDR2 YFSETQ. The CDR3 protein is CASSLGVAGGFDEQFF. The CDR3 DNA is TGCGCCAGCAGCTTGGGGGTAGCGGGAGGATTCGATGAGCAGTTCTTC.

This chain connects TRBV7-6 to TRBJ2-1; 7 positions match TRBD1. Trimming at V came to 5 bases and at J to 7 bases, leaving 5 bases not matched to a gene. The length of the CDR3 is 13 residues. The germline gives CDR1 SGHVS, CDR2 FNYEAQ. The DNA for the CDR3 is TGTGCCAGCAGCCATGACAGGGCAAATGAGCAGTTCTTC. Its translation is CASSHDRANEQFF.

This clonotype was seen more than once but under ten times. CDR3 protein: CASSSIPGLAGGSYEQYF. The CDR3 nucleotides read TGTGCCAGCAGCTCAATTCCGGGACTAGCGGGAGGCTCCTACGAGCAGTACTTC. This rearrangement joins TRBV7-6 to TRBJ2-7, with 15 bases fitting TRBD2. The CDR3 has 18 amino acids. V was pared by 4 bases and J by 0 bases, with 7 bases of the junction left unmatched. Germline values: CDR1 SGHVS, CDR2 FNYEAQ.